This T cell receptor beta chain was sequenced in a study of blood T cell repertoires in COVID-19. At the level of the study: Collection of acute and convalescent COVID-19 samples took place in the United States, Italy and Spain. From T cells, B-cell-depleted T cells, or PBMCs came the material, which was cDNA or gDNA.

Ages ranged from about 18 to 89 years, with residence in about two dozen US areas. CDR3 length: 14 amino acids. Between the trimmed V and J ends, which lost 3 bases and 4 bases, there was a span of 13 bases. Germline V gives CDR1 SGDLS, CDR2 YYNGEE. As handled by the study authors: Counts of nucleated cells, estimated from reference gene primer amplification, were obtained. Method: immunoSEQ multiplex PCR; TCRdb's copy keeps in-frame clones and lacks some. The DNA was the basis for D and trimming; V, J and clone size are from that table. The sample holds about 350,000 clones, 88% seen once. The sample was PBMCs or T cells enriched from blood (not recorded which). The chain employs TRBV9 and TRBJ1-2, with D perhaps TRBD1 (5 bases). The receptor was derived from a woman in her 30s who had been exposed to COVID-19. The CDR3 loop reads CASSGDTGSYGYTF. CDR3 sequence (DNA): TGTGCCAGCAGCGGTGATACAGGATCCTATGGCTACACCTTC.